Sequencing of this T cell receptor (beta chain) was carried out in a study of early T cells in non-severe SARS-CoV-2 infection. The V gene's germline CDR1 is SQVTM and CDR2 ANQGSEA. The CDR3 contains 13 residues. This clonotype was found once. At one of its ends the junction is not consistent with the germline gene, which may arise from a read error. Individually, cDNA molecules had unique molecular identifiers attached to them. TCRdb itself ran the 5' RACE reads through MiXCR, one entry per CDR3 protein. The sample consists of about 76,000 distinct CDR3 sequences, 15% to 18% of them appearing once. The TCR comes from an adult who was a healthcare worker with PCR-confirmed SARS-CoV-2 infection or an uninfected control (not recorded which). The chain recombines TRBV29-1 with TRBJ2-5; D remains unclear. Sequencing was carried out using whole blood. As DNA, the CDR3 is TGCGGCGTGAATTTTCAGTTTGGGAAGACCCAGTACTTC. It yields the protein CGVNFQFGKTQYF.